This T cell receptor beta chain emerged from a study of T cell responses to AZD1222 COVID-19 vaccine. Study-wide results and caveats: Donor demographics were predominantly white British with a female majority; clonal diversity may be underestimated. Targets within unmutated variant regions were reportedly found for nearly half of spike-specific TCRs.

Generated by immunoSEQ multiplex PCR, the TCRdb table keeps only in-frame clones and is missing some. The sample lists 75,000 to 95,000 clones, approximately 90% seen once, with about 5.7% in the top ten. V was shortened by 6 bases and J by 8 bases, with 19 bases between the two germline ends. This CDR3 is built from 15 residues. Germline V CDR1 and CDR2: MNHEY, SVGAGI. About this clone itself: Its target is not known.

The clonotype was recovered from an adult who received the AZD1222 COVID-19 vaccine. The sample was peripheral blood, taken 28 days after the second AZD1222 dose. The genes are TRBV6-5 and TRBJ2-2, with D tentatively TRBD1 (6 bases). CDR3 region: CASSQYTGLSGELFF. CDR3 bases: TGTGCCAGCAGCCAGTATACAGGGTTGTCTGGGGAGCTGTTTTTT.